A single sample is the source of the 12 T cell receptor beta chains below, sequenced in a study of CD8 T cells in ankylosing spondylitis. MiXCR was run by TCRdb on the 5' RACE reads, yielding one entry per CDR3 protein. The data hold a few hundred thousand distinct CDR3 sequences, with 6% to 8.5% observed a single time. These receptors' antigens are unknown. General observations from the study: Typical of ankylosing spondylitis blood, it appeared, was a TCR beta motif of several highly homologous variants.

The sample comprised blood, either unsorted or a sorted T cell fraction (not recorded which). The receptors stem from a male donor with ankylosing spondylitis.

This clonotype was seen repeatedly, ten times or more. This rearrangement joins TRBV4-3 to TRBJ2-1; TRBD1 matches 8 bases. The V and J ends lost 3 bases and 8 bases, in that order; junction bases with no gene match: 9. The CDR3 contains 15 residues. The germline gives CDR1 LGHNA, CDR2 YSLEER. CDR3 nucleotides: TGCGCCAGCAGCCACGGGACAGGAAATTCCGATGAGCAGTTCTTC. Translated: CASSHGTGNSDEQFF.

This clonotype was observed at least ten times. The chain is built from TRBV29-1 and TRBJ2-1; TRBD1 agrees at 9 bases. The V and J ends lost 5 bases and 0 bases, in that order; junction bases with no gene match: 8. The length of the CDR3 is 16 residues. The germline gives CDR1 SQVTM, CDR2 ANQGSEA. DNA for the CDR3: TGCAGCGTTCTAGGCCAGGGACAGGGCTCCTACAATGAGCAGTTCTTC. Translating gives CSVLGQGQGSYNEQFF.

Comments on this clonotype: A much bigger clone sits one base away, suggesting this may be a read error. This rearrangement joins TRBV6-1 to TRBJ1-6; D unclear. CDR3 length: 15 residues. Germline V gene data show CDR1 as MNHNS and CDR2 as SASEGT. Trimming stripped 6 bases from V and 5 bases from J, with 14 bases between. The CDR3 DNA reads as TGTGCCAGCAGGGAACACAGATTCAATAATTCACCCCTCCACTTT. Protein product: CASREHRFNNSPLHF.

In its sample, this clonotype was seen many times. V gene TRBV6-2 or TRBV6-3 combines with J gene TRBJ2-3; D is undetermined. CDR3 length equals 12 residues. V was clipped by 2 bases and J by 3 bases, with 3 bases between them. The V gene's germline CDR1 is MNHEY and CDR2 SVGEGT. CDR3 protein: CASSYLTDTQYF. The CDR3 DNA reads as TGTGCCAGCAGTTACCTTACAGATACGCAGTATTTT.

There are many counts of this clonotype. The chain employs TRBV28 and TRBJ2-3; D ambiguous. Germline CDR1 reads MDHEN; CDR2 reads SYDVKM. This CDR3 spans 14 amino acids. Trimming stripped 5 bases from V and 2 bases from J, with 11 bases between. The CDR3 sequence: CASSLLPYTDTQYF. CDR3 sequence (DNA): TGTGCCAGCAGTCTGCTCCCATACACAGATACGCAGTATTTT.

This clonotype has a count of ten or more. The V gene is TRBV7-9, the J gene TRBJ2-2; D call uncertain. Trimming took off 7 bases at V and 3 bases at J, with 12 bases between the two ends. The CDR3 has 14 amino acids. From germline, CDR1 is SEHNR and CDR2 FQNEAQ (reference sequence). The CDR3 DNA reads TGTGCCAGCAAACCGGGTCAAGACACCGGGGAGCTGTTTTTT. This sequence encodes CASKPGQDTGELFF.

There are many counts of this clonotype. The V and J genes are TRBV7-8 and TRBJ1-5; no clear D gene. The CDR3 covers 17 residues. Germline V gene data show CDR1 as SGHVS and CDR2 as FQNEAQ. V lost 0 bases, J lost 2 bases, and 14 bases lay in between. The CDR3 loop reads CASSLALIGTGNQPQHF. CDR3 bases: TGTGCCAGCAGCTTAGCGCTGATCGGAACAGGCAATCAGCCCCAGCATTTT.

Only a few counts were recorded for this clonotype. V gene TRBV7-9 combines with J gene TRBJ2-7; TRBD1 matches at 9 bases. V lost 5 bases to trimming and J lost 1 base; unmatched junction nucleotides: 3. This CDR3 has 14 residues. The germline V gene has CDR1 SEHNR and CDR2 FQNEAQ (reference sequence). CDR3 sequence: CASSTQGASYEQYF. CDR3 coding DNA: TGTGCCAGCAGCACACAGGGGGCGTCCTACGAGCAGTACTTC.

This clonotype occurred many times. DNA of the CDR3: TGCAGTGCTTGGACAGGGGAGGGCTATGGCTACACCTTC. Translation gives CSAWTGEGYGYTF. The rearrangement joins TRBV20-1 to TRBJ1-2, with 9 bases lining up with TRBD1. Germline V gene lookup returns CDR1 DFQATT and CDR2 SNEGSKA (reference sequence). CDR3 length: 13 residues. The V segment lost 5 bases and the J segment 4 bases; nucleotides outside the gene matches: 5.

The V and J genes are TRBV6-2 or TRBV6-3 and TRBJ2-7; D ambiguous. The CDR3 consists of 14 residues. Germline V gives CDR1 MNHEY, CDR2 SVGEGT. V gave up 10 bases and J gave up 0 bases, with 16 bases separating them. CDR3 in amino acids: CATSSRRSSYEQYF. Here the CDR3 DNA reads TGTGCCACCAGCAGTCGGCGTTCCTCCTACGAGCAGTACTTC.

This clonotype was seen at least ten times. The genes are TRBV3-1 and TRBJ1-1; D gene unclear. Germline V gene data show CDR1 as LGHDT and CDR2 as YNNKEL (reference sequence). The CDR3 has 13 amino acids. V lost 2 bases to trimming and J lost 6 bases, with 10 bases between them. The CDR3 nucleotides are TGTGCCAGCAGCCAATCCGGGTTCGCTGAAGCTTTCTTT. This encodes CASSQSGFAEAFF.

This clonotype was counted many times. This chain joins TRBV9 and TRBJ2-7; TRBD2 is a possible D gene (5 bases). In germline, CDR1 is SGDLS, CDR2 YYNGEE. The length of the CDR3 is 15 residues. V was cut by 0 bases and J by 6 bases, with 16 bases left in between. The CDR3 reads CASSVAGLGSGEQYF. CDR3 DNA sequence: TGTGCCAGCAGCGTAGCTGGACTCGGATCGGGCGAGCAGTACTTC.